The subject of this entry is one T cell receptor (beta chain). The data stem from a study of blood T cell repertoires in COVID-19. In the authors' methods: Amplifying reference gene primers gave estimates of nucleated cell counts. Repertoires were generated with immunoSEQ multiplex PCR, while TCRdb's copy carries only in-frame clones and drops some. That table gives V, J and clone size, and the DNA gave D and trimming. The sample includes about 280,000 clones, approximately 80% of them seen just once. Participants classified as exposed had met a COVID-19 case within 2 weeks before study entry. Looked up from germline, CDR1 is MNHEY and CDR2 is SMNVEV (reference sequence). The ends lost 4 bases at V and 10 bases at J; junction bases unmatched: 9. This CDR3 is 14 amino acids long.

Sequenced: PBMCs or T cells enriched from blood (not recorded which). The source is a man between 40 and 49 years old who had been exposed to COVID-19. The chain has TRBV27 and TRBJ2-1; 8 nucleotides agree with TRBD1. The CDR3: CASSSGDRPWEQFF. The DNA for the CDR3 is TGTGCCAGCAGTTCGGGGGACAGGCCGTGGGAGCAGTTCTTC.